This T cell receptor beta chain appears in the sequencing data of a study of blood T cell repertoires in COVID-19. Study-level information: Some COVID-19 samples were acute and others convalescent; all came from the United States, Italy and Spain. Sources were T cells, B-cell-depleted T cells, or PBMCs; the material itself was cDNA or gDNA.

Trimming shortened V by 4 bases and J by 7 bases, and 13 bases separated the two germline ends. This CDR3 spans 13 amino acids. Germline loops: CDR1 SEHNR, CDR2 FQNEAQ (reference sequence). In the study's own analysis: Estimation of nucleated cell counts relied on the amplification of reference gene primers. The table came from immunoSEQ multiplex PCR; TCRdb's copy has only in-frame clones and leaves some out. That table gives V, J and clone size, and the DNA gave D and trimming. The sample lists about 170,000 clones; roughly 91% were seen once. Sample: peripheral blood. The clonotype was recovered from a woman aged 45 to 65 with acute or convalescent COVID-19. V gene TRBV7-9 combines with J gene TRBJ1-1; the D gene is possibly TRBD1 (5 bases). The CDR3 here is CASSSQGNREAFF. The DNA of the CDR3 is TGTGCCAGCAGCTCGCAGGGTAATCGTGAAGCTTTCTTT.